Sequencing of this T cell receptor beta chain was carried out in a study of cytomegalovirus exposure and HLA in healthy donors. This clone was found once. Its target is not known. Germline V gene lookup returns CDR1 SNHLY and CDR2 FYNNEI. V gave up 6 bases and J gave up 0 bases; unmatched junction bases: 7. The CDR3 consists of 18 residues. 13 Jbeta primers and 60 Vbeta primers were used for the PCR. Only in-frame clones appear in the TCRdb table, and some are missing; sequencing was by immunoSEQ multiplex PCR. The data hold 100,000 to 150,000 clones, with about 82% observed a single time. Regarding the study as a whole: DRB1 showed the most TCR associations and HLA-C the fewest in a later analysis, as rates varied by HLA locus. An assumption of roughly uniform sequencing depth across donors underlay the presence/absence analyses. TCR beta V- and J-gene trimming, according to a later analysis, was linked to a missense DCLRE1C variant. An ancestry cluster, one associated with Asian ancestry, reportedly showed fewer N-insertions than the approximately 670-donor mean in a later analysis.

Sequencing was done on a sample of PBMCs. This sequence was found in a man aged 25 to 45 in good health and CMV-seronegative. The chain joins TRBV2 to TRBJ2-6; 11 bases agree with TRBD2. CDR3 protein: CASRPGLAGGSGANVLTF. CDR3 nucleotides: TGTGCCAGCAGACCTGGACTAGCGGGCGGCTCTGGGGCCAACGTCCTGACTTTC.